One sample yielded the 11 T cell receptor beta chains listed below, sequenced in a study of human T cells and chemical hapten exposure. In TCRdb, the RACE reads were re-called with MiXCR into one record per CDR3 protein. The sample contains under 50,000 distinct CDR3 sequences, approximately 11% of which appear only once. Specified time point: patch test 3, about 24 weeks after DPC sensitization. Treatment noted: therapeutic diphenylcyclopropenone sensitization with weekly scalp DPC. The authors' total RNA extraction used unfractionated whole blood. The sample here was whole blood, taken in connection with sensitization to the hapten diphenylcyclopropenone (DPC). Receptors originate from a woman between 40 and 50 years old with alopecia areata. Some clones in this sample may be carry-over from other donors' samples.

This clonotype was counted ten times or more. The DNA for the CDR3 is TGTGCCAGCAGTTACCAAAGAACGGGACTAGGAGAACGCACCGGGGAGCTGTTTTTT. Its translation: CASSYQRTGLGERTGELFF. J is TRBJ2-2 and V is TRBV6-5; 8 positions agree with TRBD2. Losses at the gene ends were 2 bases for V and 4 bases for J; bases not matched to a gene: 15. The CDR3 is 19 amino acids. Germline CDR1 and CDR2: MNHEY and SVGAGI.

This clonotype has a count of ten or more. This chain uses TRBV7-6 with TRBJ2-1; 7 bases line up with TRBD2. There are 13 residues in the CDR3. CDR1 and CDR2 from the germline V gene are SGHVS and FNYEAQ. With 10 bases clipped from V and 6 bases from J, the junction kept 9 bases outside the gene matches. CDR3 sequence (DNA): TGTGCCACCGGGGCGGGGGTCGTCAATGAGCAGTTCTTC. This encodes CATGAGVVNEQFF. Drawing the rest from reference TRBV7-6 and TRBJ2-1, the complete variable domain is GAGVSQSPRYKVTKRGQDVALRCDPISGHVSLYWYRQALGQGPEFLTYFNYEAQQDKSGLPNDRFSAERPEGSISTLTIQRTEQRDSAMYRCATGAGVVNEQFFGPGTRLTVL.

At least ten counts were recorded for this clonotype. V usage is TRBV28 and J usage is TRBJ2-7; no clear D. The V end was cut by 6 bases, the J end by 0 bases, with 6 bases between. The CDR3 covers 12 residues. Germline V gene data show CDR1 as MDHEN and CDR2 as SYDVKM. The CDR3 nucleotides are TGTGCCAGCAGCACCGACTCCTACGAGCAGTACTTC. Its protein product is CASSTDSYEQYF.

The rearrangement joins TRBV11-3 to TRBJ2-1, with 9 bases matching TRBD2. This CDR3 region has 15 residues. V lost 1 base, J lost 8 bases, and 6 bases stayed unmatched. The V gene's germline CDR1 is SGHNT and CDR2 YENEEA. The CDR3 loop is CASSLGLAGNYEQFF. The CDR3 DNA is TGTGCCAGCAGCTTAGGGCTAGCGGGAAACTATGAGCAGTTCTTC.

There are a few counts of this clonotype. The rearrangement joins TRBV28 to TRBJ2-3, with TRBD2 matching over 12 bases. Germline assignment: CDR1 MDHEN and CDR2 SYDVKM. This CDR3 region has 16 residues. The V segment lost 5 bases and the J segment 6 bases; nucleotides outside the gene matches: 9. The CDR3 region is CASSPRLAGVGDTQYF. DNA for the CDR3: TGTGCCAGCAGTCCACGACTAGCGGGGGTTGGCGATACGCAGTATTTT.

This clonotype was seen a few times. V and J are TRBV3-1 and TRBJ2-7, with D unresolved. V lost 4 bases and J lost 6, with 19 bases in between. This CDR3 is 15 amino acids long. Germline CDR1 LGHDT, CDR2 YNNKEL (reference sequence). CDR3 region: CASSPRMGSGREQYF. The CDR3 region has the DNA TGTGCCAGCAGCCCCAGAATGGGGTCCGGACGCGAGCAGTACTTC.

V usage is TRBV9 and J usage is TRBJ2-1; TRBD2 agrees at 10 bases. Germline V gene sequence: CDR1 SGDLS, CDR2 YYNGEE. With V trimmed by 4 bases and J by 1 base, 11 bases remained unmatched. The CDR3 has 18 amino acids. In nucleotides, the CDR3 is TGTGCCAGCAGCCTCCGGGGTCTAGCGGGAGTATCCTACAATGAGCAGTTCTTC. As protein: CASSLRGLAGVSYNEQFF.

This clonotype has ten or more counts. The chain joins TRBV3-1 to TRBJ1-5; 10 bases are shared with TRBD1. The CDR3 covers 17 residues. V was clipped by 0 bases and J by 0 bases; unmatched bases: 2. Per germline, CDR1 LGHDT and CDR2 YNNKEL (reference sequence). The CDR3 DNA follows: TGTGCCAGCAGCCAAGATGGACAGGGGGTTAGCAATCAGCCCCAGCATTTT. As protein: CASSQDGQGVSNQPQHF.

This clonotype was observed a handful of times. The genes are TRBV3-1 and TRBJ1-1; maybe TRBD1 (6 bases). V lost 1 base, J lost 11 bases, and 14 bases lay in between. This CDR3 region has 13 residues. Germline CDR1 reads LGHDT; CDR2 reads YNNKEL (reference sequence). The CDR3 protein is CASSQVGAGRAFF. The CDR3 DNA reads TGTGCCAGCAGCCAAGTGGGGGCGGGGCGCGCTTTCTTT.

This clonotype has a count of ten or more. The rearrangement joins TRBV20-1 to TRBJ2-1; D gene unclear. The CDR3 has 11 amino acids. V lost 1 base and J 13 bases, leaving 11 bases between the germline ends. Germline lookup yields CDR1 DFQATT and CDR2 SNEGSKA (reference sequence). CDR3 DNA: TGCAGTGCTAGAGTGAGCCCCCTTCAGTTCTTC. It translates to CSARVSPLQFF.

The chain combines TRBV28 with TRBJ2-7; 7 nucleotides align to TRBD2. Trimming removed 6 bases from V and 3 bases from J; junction bases left unmatched: 11. Per the germline V gene, CDR1 is MDHEN and CDR2 is SYDVKM. The length of the CDR3 is 15 residues. The CDR3 sequence is CASSPPGEGSYEQYF. CDR3 in DNA: TGTGCCAGCAGCCCCCCTGGGGAGGGGAGCTACGAGCAGTACTTC.